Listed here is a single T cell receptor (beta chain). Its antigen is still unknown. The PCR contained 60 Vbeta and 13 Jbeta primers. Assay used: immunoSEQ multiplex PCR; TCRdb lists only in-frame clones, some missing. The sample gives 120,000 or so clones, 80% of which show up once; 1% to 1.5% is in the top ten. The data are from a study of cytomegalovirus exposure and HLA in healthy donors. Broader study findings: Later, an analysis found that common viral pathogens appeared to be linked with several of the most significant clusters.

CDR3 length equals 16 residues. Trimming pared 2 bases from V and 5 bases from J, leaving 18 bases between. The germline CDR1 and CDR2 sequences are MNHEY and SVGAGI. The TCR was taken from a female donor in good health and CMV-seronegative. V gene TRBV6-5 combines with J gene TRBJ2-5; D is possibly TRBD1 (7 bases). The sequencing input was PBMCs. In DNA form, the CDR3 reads TGTGCCAGCAGTTACGCCCCTCCAGGGGGGCGGGAGACCCAGTACTTC. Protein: CASSYAPPGGRETQYF.